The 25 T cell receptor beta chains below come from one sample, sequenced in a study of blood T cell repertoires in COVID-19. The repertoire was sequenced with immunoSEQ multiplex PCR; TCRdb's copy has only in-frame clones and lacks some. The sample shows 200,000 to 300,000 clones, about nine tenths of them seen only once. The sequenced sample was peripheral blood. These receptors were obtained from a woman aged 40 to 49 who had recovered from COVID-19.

CDR3 sequence reads: CSVGTVPGAVEQFF. The CDR3 coding sequence is TGCAGCGTTGGGACTGTCCCGGGAGCGGTTGAGCAGTTCTTC. This chain joins TRBV29-1 and TRBJ2-1, with D perhaps matching TRBD2 (6 bases). Germline assignment: CDR1 SQVTM and CDR2 ANQGSEA. This CDR3 is built from 14 residues. Deletions cut 4 bases from V and 9 bases from J, with 19 bases between.

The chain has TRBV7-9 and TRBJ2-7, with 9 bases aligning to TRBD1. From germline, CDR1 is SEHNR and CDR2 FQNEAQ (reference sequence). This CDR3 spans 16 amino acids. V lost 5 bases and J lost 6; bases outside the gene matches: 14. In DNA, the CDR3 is TGTGCCAGCAGCCCGGATCACAGGGGGCGCAACCGCGAGCAGTACTTC. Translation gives CASSPDHRGRNREQYF.

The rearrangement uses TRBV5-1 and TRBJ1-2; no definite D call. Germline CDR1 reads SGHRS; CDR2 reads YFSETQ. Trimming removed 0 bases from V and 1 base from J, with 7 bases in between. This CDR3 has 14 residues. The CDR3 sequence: CASSLDRVNYGYTF. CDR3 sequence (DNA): TGCGCCAGCAGCTTGGACAGAGTTAACTATGGCTACACCTTC.

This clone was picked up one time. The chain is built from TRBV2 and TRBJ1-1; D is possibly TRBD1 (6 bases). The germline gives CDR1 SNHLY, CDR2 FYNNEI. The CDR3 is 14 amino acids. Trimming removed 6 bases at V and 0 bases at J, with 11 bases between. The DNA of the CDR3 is TGTGCCAGCAGCTCGGGACACATGAACACTGAAGCTTTCTTT. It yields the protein CASSSGHMNTEAFF.

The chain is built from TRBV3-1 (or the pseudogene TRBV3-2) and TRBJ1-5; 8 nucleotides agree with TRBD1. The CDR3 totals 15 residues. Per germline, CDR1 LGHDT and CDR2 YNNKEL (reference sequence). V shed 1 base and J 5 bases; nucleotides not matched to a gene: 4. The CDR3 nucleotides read TGTGCCAGCAGCCAAGCACCAGGGGGCGATCAGCCCCAGCATTTT. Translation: CASSQAPGGDQPQHF.

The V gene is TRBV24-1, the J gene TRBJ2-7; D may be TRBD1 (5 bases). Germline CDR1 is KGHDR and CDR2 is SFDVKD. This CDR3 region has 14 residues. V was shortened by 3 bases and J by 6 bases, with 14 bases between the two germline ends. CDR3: CATSDGRAPLEQYF. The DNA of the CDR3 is TGTGCCACCAGTGATGGCAGGGCTCCGCTCGAGCAGTACTTC.

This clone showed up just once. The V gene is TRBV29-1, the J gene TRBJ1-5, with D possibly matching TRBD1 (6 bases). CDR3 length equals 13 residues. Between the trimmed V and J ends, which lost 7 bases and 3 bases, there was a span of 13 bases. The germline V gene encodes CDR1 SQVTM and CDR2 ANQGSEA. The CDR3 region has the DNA TGCAGCGCCACTACAGGGAACAATCAGCCCCAGCATTTT. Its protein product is CSATTGNNQPQHF.

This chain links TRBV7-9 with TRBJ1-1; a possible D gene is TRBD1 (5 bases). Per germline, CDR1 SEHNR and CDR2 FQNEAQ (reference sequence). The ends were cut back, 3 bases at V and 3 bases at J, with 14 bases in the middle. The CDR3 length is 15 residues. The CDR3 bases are TGTGCCAGCAGCTTTTCCGGAACAGGAGACACTGAAGCTTTCTTT. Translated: CASSFSGTGDTEAFF.

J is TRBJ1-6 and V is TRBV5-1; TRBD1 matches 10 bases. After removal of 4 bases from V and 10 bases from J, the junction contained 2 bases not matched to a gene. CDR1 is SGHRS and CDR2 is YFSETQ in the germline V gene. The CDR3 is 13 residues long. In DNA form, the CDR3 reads TGCGCCAGCAGCGGGGACAGGGGCTCACCCCTCCACTTT. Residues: CASSGDRGSPLHF.

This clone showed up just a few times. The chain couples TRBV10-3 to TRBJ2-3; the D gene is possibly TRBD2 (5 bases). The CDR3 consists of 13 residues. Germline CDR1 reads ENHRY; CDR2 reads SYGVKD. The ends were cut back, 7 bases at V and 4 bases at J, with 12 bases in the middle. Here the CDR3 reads CAINPGMPDTQYF. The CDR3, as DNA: TGTGCCATCAATCCGGGGATGCCAGATACGCAGTATTTT.

CDR3 amino acids: CASSPLGGANTGELFF. CDR3 DNA: TGTGCCAGCAGCCCCCTAGGAGGGGCGAACACCGGGGAGCTGTTTTTT. This chain links TRBV7-8 with TRBJ2-2; tentative D call: TRBD2 (6 bases). This CDR3 has 16 residues. Germline V lookup: CDR1 SGHVS, CDR2 FQNEAQ. V was clipped by 5 bases and J by 0 bases, with 13 bases between them.

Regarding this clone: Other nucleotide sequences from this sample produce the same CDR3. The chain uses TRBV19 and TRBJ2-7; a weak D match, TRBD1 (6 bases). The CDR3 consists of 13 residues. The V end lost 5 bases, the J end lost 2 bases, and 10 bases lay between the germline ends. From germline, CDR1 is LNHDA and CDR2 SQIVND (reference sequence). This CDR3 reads CASSPTGTYEQYF. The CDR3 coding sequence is TGTGCCAGTAGTCCTACAGGGACCTACGAGCAGTACTTC.

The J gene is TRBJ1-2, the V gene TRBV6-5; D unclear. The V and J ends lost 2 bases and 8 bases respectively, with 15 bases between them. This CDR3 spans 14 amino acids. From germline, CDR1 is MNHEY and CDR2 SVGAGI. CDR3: CASSYVAAVGGYTF. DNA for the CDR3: TGTGCCAGCAGTTACGTAGCAGCCGTCGGGGGCTACACCTTC.

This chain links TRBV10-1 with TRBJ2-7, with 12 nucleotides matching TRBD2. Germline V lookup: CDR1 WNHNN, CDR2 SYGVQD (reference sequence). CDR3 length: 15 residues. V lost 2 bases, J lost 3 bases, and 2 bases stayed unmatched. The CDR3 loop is CASSEGLAGSYEQYF. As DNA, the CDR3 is TGCGCCAGCAGTGAGGGACTAGCGGGGAGCTACGAGCAGTACTTC.

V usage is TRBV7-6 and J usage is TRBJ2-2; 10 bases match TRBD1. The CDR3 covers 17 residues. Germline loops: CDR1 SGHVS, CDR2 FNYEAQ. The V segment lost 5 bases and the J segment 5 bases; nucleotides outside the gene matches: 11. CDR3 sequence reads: CASSPNNRDRGTGELFF. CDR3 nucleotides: TGTGCCAGCAGCCCAAACAATCGGGACAGGGGTACCGGGGAGCTGTTTTTT.

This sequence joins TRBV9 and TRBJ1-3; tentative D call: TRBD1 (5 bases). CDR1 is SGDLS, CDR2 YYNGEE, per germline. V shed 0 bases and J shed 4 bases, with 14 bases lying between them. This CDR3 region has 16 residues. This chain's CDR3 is CASSVAWGGTGNTIYF. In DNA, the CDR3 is TGTGCCAGCAGCGTAGCCTGGGGGGGAACCGGAAACACCATATATTTT.

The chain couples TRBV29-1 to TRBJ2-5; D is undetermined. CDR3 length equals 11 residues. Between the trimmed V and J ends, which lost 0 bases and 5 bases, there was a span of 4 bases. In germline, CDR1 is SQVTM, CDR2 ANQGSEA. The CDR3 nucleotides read TGCAGCGTTGAAGATAATGAGACCCAGTACTTC. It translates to CSVEDNETQYF. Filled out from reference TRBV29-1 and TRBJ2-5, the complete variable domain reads SAVISQKPSRDICQRGTSLTIQCQVDSQVTMMFWYRQQPGQSLTLIATANQGSEATYESGFVIDKFPISRPNLTFSTLTVSNMSPEDSSIYLCSVEDNETQYFGPGTRLLVL.

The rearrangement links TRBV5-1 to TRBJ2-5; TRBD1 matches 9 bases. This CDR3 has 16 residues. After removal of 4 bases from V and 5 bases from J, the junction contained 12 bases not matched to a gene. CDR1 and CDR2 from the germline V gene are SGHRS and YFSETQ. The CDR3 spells CASSKGQGTHEETQYF. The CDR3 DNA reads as TGCGCCAGCAGCAAAGGACAGGGGACCCATGAGGAGACCCAGTACTTC.

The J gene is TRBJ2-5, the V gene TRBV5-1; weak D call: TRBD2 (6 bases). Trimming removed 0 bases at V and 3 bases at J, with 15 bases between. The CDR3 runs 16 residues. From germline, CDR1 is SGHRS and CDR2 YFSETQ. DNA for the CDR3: TGCGCCAGCAGCTTGGCGATTGGGACTTTCGAAGAGACCCAGTACTTC. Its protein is CASSLAIGTFEETQYF.

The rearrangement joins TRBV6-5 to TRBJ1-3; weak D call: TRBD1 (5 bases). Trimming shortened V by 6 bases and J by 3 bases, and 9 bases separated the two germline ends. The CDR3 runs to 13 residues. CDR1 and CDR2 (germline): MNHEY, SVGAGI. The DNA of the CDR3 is TGTGCCAGCAGGAAGGGGTATGGAAACACCATATATTTT. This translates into CASRKGYGNTIYF.

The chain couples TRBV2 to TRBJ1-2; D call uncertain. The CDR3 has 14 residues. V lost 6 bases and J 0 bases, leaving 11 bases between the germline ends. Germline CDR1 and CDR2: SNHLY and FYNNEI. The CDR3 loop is CASRGQKSNYGYTF. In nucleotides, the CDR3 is TGTGCCAGCAGGGGCCAGAAATCTAACTATGGCTACACCTTC.

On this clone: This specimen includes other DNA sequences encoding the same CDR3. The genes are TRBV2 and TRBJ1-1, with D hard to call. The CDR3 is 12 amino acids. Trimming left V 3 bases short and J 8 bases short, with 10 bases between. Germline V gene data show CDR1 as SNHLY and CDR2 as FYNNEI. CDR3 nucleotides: TGTGCCAGCAGTGAGGTCGCAGTGGAAGCTTTCTTT. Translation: CASSEVAVEAFF.

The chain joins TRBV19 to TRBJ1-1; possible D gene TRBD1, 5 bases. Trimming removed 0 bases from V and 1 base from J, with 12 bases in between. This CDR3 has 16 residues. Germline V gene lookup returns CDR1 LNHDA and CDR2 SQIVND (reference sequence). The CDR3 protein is CASSIDPRARNTEAFF. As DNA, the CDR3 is TGTGCCAGTAGTATAGACCCCAGGGCGAGGAACACTGAAGCTTTCTTT.

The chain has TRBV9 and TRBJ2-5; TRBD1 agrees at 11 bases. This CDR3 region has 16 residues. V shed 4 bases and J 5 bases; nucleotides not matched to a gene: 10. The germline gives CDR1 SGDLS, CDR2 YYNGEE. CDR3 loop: CASSPGQGAPVETQYF. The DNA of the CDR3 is TGTGCCAGCAGCCCTGGACAGGGGGCGCCCGTGGAGACCCAGTACTTC.

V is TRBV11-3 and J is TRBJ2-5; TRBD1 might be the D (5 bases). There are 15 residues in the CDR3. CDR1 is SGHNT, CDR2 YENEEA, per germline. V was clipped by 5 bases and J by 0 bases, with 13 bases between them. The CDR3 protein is CASSLGGAYQETQYF. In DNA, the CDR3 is TGTGCCAGCAGCCTTGGTGGGGCGTACCAAGAGACCCAGTACTTC.